The clone carrying this T cell receptor beta chain was seen ten or more times. The antigen is unknown. The V end was cut by 6 bases, the J end by 0 bases, with 12 bases between. Germline-derived CDR1 and CDR2 are DFQATT and SNEGSKA (reference sequence). The CDR3 totals 14 residues. This entry comes from a study of T cells after yellow fever vaccination. Study details: Preparing low-cell-number fractions relied on SMART-Seq v4 Ultra Low Input.

Overall study findings and caveats: Sorted repertoires could include abundant contaminating clonotypes from bulk cells.

As TCR cDNA was made by 5'RACE template switching, a universal primer site and UMIs were added. Each CDR3 protein gets one entry after TCRdb re-called the 5' RACE reads with MiXCR. The sample consists of about 350,000 distinct CDR3 sequences, around 8.1% of them appearing once. Source: PBMCs, taken around 45 days after the first yellow fever vaccination. This sequence originates from a man between 18 and 35 years old who received the YFV17D yellow fever vaccine. The rearrangement uses TRBV20-1 and TRBJ1-5, with D unresolved. The CDR3 here is CSAKSGISNQPQHF. For the CDR3, the DNA is TGCAGTGCGAAGTCGGGGATTAGCAATCAGCCCCAGCATTTT.